These 25 T cell receptor beta chains came from one sample sequenced in a study of OX40 agonist ivuxolimab in advanced cancers. Clones were read by immunoSEQ multiplex PCR, and TCRdb kept only the in-frame ones, dropping some. Of 70,000 to 85,000 clones in the sample, about 93% were seen once. Specimen: CD4+ or CD8+ T cells sorted from blood, collected in a trial of the OX40 agonist ivuxolimab. All receptors come from an adult with an advanced solid tumor such as melanoma, head and neck, liver or kidney cancer.

The chain recombines TRBV28 with TRBJ2-7; 11 bases align to TRBD2. The CDR3 runs 18 residues. With V trimmed by 1 base and J by 6 bases, 14 bases remained unmatched. Germline V gene sequence: CDR1 MDHEN, CDR2 SYDVKM. The DNA for the CDR3 is TGTGCCAGCAGTTTATTGGTGGAGCGTCTAGCGGGAGGTGGCGAGCAGTACTTC. Protein product: CASSLLVERLAGGGEQYF. The full variable domain, in which reference TRBV28 and TRBJ2-7 provide the parts outside the CDR3, is DVKVTQSSRYLVKRTGEKVFLECVQDMDHENMFWYRQDPGLGLRLIYFSYDVKMKEKGDIPEGYSVSREKKERFSLILESASTNQTSMYLCASSLLVERLAGGGEQYFGPGTRLTVT.

This clone was seen once. This chain links TRBV29-1 with TRBJ1-3, with D perhaps matching TRBD1 (5 bases). Germline V gives CDR1 SQVTM, CDR2 ANQGSEA. The CDR3 is 14 residues long. Trimming left V 4 bases short and J 0 bases short, with 10 bases between. The CDR3 loop reads CSVVYGGSGNTIYF. The CDR3 DNA reads TGCAGCGTTGTTTACGGGGGCTCTGGAAACACCATATATTTT.

V gene TRBV6-1 combines with J gene TRBJ1-1; D might be TRBD1 (5 bases). Trimming pared 10 bases from V and 5 bases from J, leaving 17 bases between. In germline, CDR1 is MNHNS, CDR2 SASEGT. The CDR3 covers 13 residues. CDR3 nucleotides: TGTGCCATTCAGTTAGAGGGGTGGACTGAAGCTTTCTTT. The encoded protein is CAIQLEGWTEAFF.

This clone was seen only once. The chain has TRBV28 and TRBJ1-5; D might be TRBD1 (5 bases). The CDR3 runs to 13 residues. The V and J ends lost 9 bases and 7 bases respectively, with 16 bases between them. The germline V gene encodes CDR1 MDHEN and CDR2 SYDVKM. The CDR3 bases are TGTGCCAGTGACTTGGCCCCAGGGCAGCCCCAGCATTTT. It codes for CASDLAPGQPQHF.

On this clone: The germline gene is not matched at one end of the junction; a read error may be the cause. This chain uses TRBV7-7 with TRBJ2-1; a possible D gene is TRBD2 (6 bases). This CDR3 region has 16 residues. Germline CDR1 is SSHAT and CDR2 is FNYEAQ (reference sequence). The CDR3 sequence is CASSLGPGLPYNEQFF. In DNA, the CDR3 is TGTGCTAGCAGCTTAGGACCGGGACTGCCCTACAATGAGCAGTTCTTC.

CDR3: CASSQGIHEQFF. The CDR3 nucleotides read TGCGCCAGCAGCCAAGGAATTCATGAGCAGTTCTTC. The chain recombines TRBV4-3 with TRBJ2-1; D gene ambiguous. This CDR3 has 12 residues. Germline CDR1 is LGHNA and CDR2 is YSLEER. Between the trimmed V and J ends, which lost 1 base and 8 bases, there was a span of 6 bases.

J is TRBJ2-3 and V is TRBV28; the D gene is possibly TRBD1 (5 bases). Germline-derived CDR1 and CDR2 are MDHEN and SYDVKM. This CDR3 spans 16 amino acids. Trimming shortened V by 3 bases and J by 2 bases, and 15 bases separated the two germline ends. Here the CDR3 reads CASSFLLTASTDTQYF. CDR3 DNA sequence: TGTGCCAGCAGTTTTCTTCTGACAGCTTCCACAGATACGCAGTATTTT. The variable domain in full, completed from reference TRBV28 and TRBJ2-3, reads DVKVTQSSRYLVKRTGEKVFLECVQDMDHENMFWYRQDPGLGLRLIYFSYDVKMKEKGDIPEGYSVSREKKERFSLILESASTNQTSMYLCASSFLLTASTDTQYFGPGTRLTVL.

V usage is TRBV28 and J usage is TRBJ1-1, with D hard to call. V was pared by 2 bases and J by 0 bases, with 10 bases between. This CDR3 is 15 amino acids long. Germline V gene lookup returns CDR1 MDHEN and CDR2 SYDVKM. This CDR3 is CASSLQRQLNTEAFF. As DNA, the CDR3 is TGTGCCAGCAGTTTACAGAGGCAGCTGAACACTGAAGCTTTCTTT.

The chain combines TRBV30 with TRBJ2-7, with D maybe TRBD2 (5 bases). The CDR3 has 14 amino acids. V was trimmed by 4 bases and J by 3 bases, leaving 16 bases between them. Germline V lookup: CDR1 GTSNPN, CDR2 SVGIG (reference sequence). CDR3 in DNA: TGTGCCTGGACTGTCCGCGGGTATAACTACGAGCAGTACTTC. It translates to CAWTVRGYNYEQYF.

The chain couples TRBV4-3 to TRBJ2-1; TRBD1 matches at 7 bases. Germline V gives CDR1 LGHNA, CDR2 YSLEER. The V and J ends lost 1 base and 1 base, in that order; junction bases with no gene match: 7. The CDR3 covers 17 residues. The CDR3 sequence: CASSQVATGDSYNEQFF. The CDR3 DNA reads as TGCGCCAGCAGCCAAGTGGCAACAGGGGATTCCTACAATGAGCAGTTCTTC.

The chain joins TRBV9 to TRBJ1-5; D may be TRBD1 (5 bases). V shed 5 bases and J shed 0 bases, with 12 bases lying between them. This CDR3 region has 15 residues. Germline V gene sequence: CDR1 SGDLS, CDR2 YYNGEE. The CDR3 reads CASSPGRFSNQPQHF. For the CDR3, the DNA is TGTGCCAGCAGTCCGGGGCGGTTTAGCAATCAGCCCCAGCATTTT.

V usage is TRBV21-1 and J usage is TRBJ2-3; no DNA check was done on the table's D call, TRBD2. TRBV21-1 is marked as a pseudogene. CDR3 length: 16 residues. The CDR3 loop is CASRLRGRERTDTQYF. CDR3 sequence (DNA): TGTGCCAGCAGACTCAGAGGGCGGGAGAGAACAGATACGCAGTATTTT.

The CDR3, as DNA: TGTGCCAGCAGTTGCGGACTAGCGGCCTCCTACGAGCAGTACTTC. This gives the protein CASSCGLAASYEQYF. The chain has TRBV5-4 and TRBJ2-7, with TRBD2 matching over 10 bases. J gave up 0 bases and V 5 bases, and 5 bases lay outside the gene matches. There are 15 residues in the CDR3. CDR1 is SGHNT, CDR2 YYREEE, per germline (reference sequence).

The V and J genes are TRBV6-7 and TRBJ2-7; tentative D call: TRBD2 (5 bases). TRBV6-7 is given ORF status, its function remaining uncertain. The length of the CDR3 is 14 residues. The V and J ends lost 5 bases and 3 bases respectively, with 14 bases between them. The CDR3 loop reads CASSNTPGVYEQYF. CDR3 DNA sequence: TGTGCCAGCAGTAACACCCCCGGGGTCTACGAGCAGTACTTC.

The genes are TRBV7-2 and TRBJ2-5; D is possibly TRBD2 (6 bases). The J call may not be correct, given that the DNA end is closer to TRBJ2-7. This CDR3 is 14 amino acids long. Germline CDR1 and CDR2: SGHTA and FQGNSA. Here the CDR3 reads CASSLGGISYEQYF. The DNA of the CDR3 is TGTGCCAGCAGCTTGGGCGGGATCTCCTACGAGCAGTACTTC.

The V gene is TRBV7-9, the J gene TRBJ2-5; D unclear. V lost 1 base and J 5 bases, leaving 8 bases between the germline ends. Germline CDR1 SEHNR, CDR2 FQNEAQ (reference sequence). The CDR3 spans 13 residues. The CDR3 region has the DNA TGTGCCAGCAGCTTAGTTTCGACCGAGACCCAGTACTTC. Encoded protein: CASSLVSTETQYF.

V is TRBV4-3 and J is TRBJ2-3; 11 bases line up with TRBD2. The V gene's germline CDR1 is LGHNA and CDR2 YSLEER. V shed 1 base and J 2 bases; nucleotides not matched to a gene: 2. This CDR3 has 16 amino acids. The CDR3 sequence: CASSQGLAGFTDTQYF. The CDR3 DNA sequence: TGCGCCAGCAGCCAAGGACTAGCGGGGTTCACAGATACGCAGTATTTT.

This chain joins TRBV28 and TRBJ2-7; the D is unclear. The CDR3 spans 16 residues. Trimming removed 5 bases at V and 2 bases at J, with 19 bases between. Germline V gene sequence: CDR1 MDHEN, CDR2 SYDVKM. This CDR3 is CASSLYPVGRTYEQYF. The CDR3 DNA reads as TGTGCCAGCAGTCTTTACCCAGTTGGACGGACCTACGAGCAGTACTTC.

This clone was observed a handful of times. The chain employs TRBV7-8 and TRBJ2-7, with 13 bases aligning to TRBD2. CDR3 length: 16 amino acids. With V trimmed by 5 bases and J by 5 bases, 9 bases remained unmatched. Germline assignment: CDR1 SGHVS and CDR2 FQNEAQ. The CDR3 protein is CASSGGTSGAPDEQYF. DNA of the CDR3: TGTGCCAGCAGCGGCGGGACTAGCGGGGCCCCTGACGAGCAGTACTTC. Full variable domain (outside the CDR3, taken from reference TRBV7-8 and TRBJ2-7): GAGVSQSPRYKVAKRGQDVALRCDPISGHVSLFWYQQALGQGPEFLTYFQNEAQLDKSGLPSDRFFAERPEGSVSTLKIQRTQQEDSAVYLCASSGGTSGAPDEQYFGPGTRLTVT.

The chain employs TRBV6-5 and TRBJ1-1; no firm D call. The V and J ends lost 2 bases and 1 base respectively, with 14 bases between them. Germline-derived CDR1 and CDR2 are MNHEY and SVGAGI. The CDR3 has 16 residues. CDR3 sequence: CASSYQDGWGNTEAFF. DNA for the CDR3: TGTGCCAGCAGTTACCAAGACGGGTGGGGGAACACTGAAGCTTTCTTT.

This clone was detected once. The CDR3 loop reads CASSLISNEAFF. The CDR3, as DNA: TGCGCCAGCAGCTTGATATCGAATGAAGCTTTCTTT. The rearrangement joins TRBV5-1 to TRBJ1-1; D remains ambiguous. The CDR3 consists of 12 residues. Germline loops: CDR1 SGHRS, CDR2 YFSETQ. Deletions cut 1 base from V and 7 bases from J, with 8 bases between. Supplemented by reference TRBV5-1 and TRBJ1-1, the full variable domain reads KAGVTQTPRYLIKTRGQQVTLSCSPISGHRSVSWYQQTPGQGLQFLFEYFSETQRNKGNFPGRFSGRQFSNSRSEMNVSTLELGDSALYLCASSLISNEAFFGQGTRLTVV.

The rearrangement joins TRBV7-2 to TRBJ2-7, with D perhaps TRBD2 (5 bases). Trimming took 1 base from V and 2 from J, leaving 12 bases between them. The CDR3 has 15 amino acids. Germline V gene data show CDR1 as SGHTA and CDR2 as FQGNSA. The CDR3: CASSLGSGIAYEQYF. The CDR3 DNA sequence: TGTGCCAGCAGCTTAGGCAGCGGTATAGCCTACGAGCAGTACTTC.

The rearrangement links TRBV6-5 to TRBJ2-5; D unclear. With 1 base removed from V and 1 base from J, the gap between germline ends came to 4 bases. CDR3 length: 13 residues. Germline V gene sequence: CDR1 MNHEY, CDR2 SVGAGI. The CDR3 spells CASSYLGQETQYF. CDR3 sequence (DNA): TGTGCCAGCAGTTACTTAGGCCAAGAGACCCAGTACTTC.

V usage is TRBV19 and J usage is TRBJ2-7; D gene uncertain. Germline-derived CDR1 and CDR2 are LNHDA and SQIVND (reference sequence). Trimming removed 1 base at V and 4 bases at J, with 5 bases between. The CDR3 covers 12 residues. The CDR3 coding sequence is TGTGCCAGTAGTATAGGTCCGTACGAGCAGTACTTC. The encoded protein is CASSIGPYEQYF.

J is TRBJ2-3 and V is TRBV30, with 8 nucleotides matching TRBD2. This CDR3 comprises 14 residues. Germline values: CDR1 GTSNPN, CDR2 SVGIG (reference sequence). Trimming at V came to 1 base and at J to 6 bases, leaving 6 bases not matched to a gene. CDR3 nucleotide sequence: TGTGCCTGGAGTGAGGGACTAGTAACGGATACGCAGTATTTT. This translates into CAWSEGLVTDTQYF.